Following are 13 T cell receptor beta chains from one sample sequenced in a study of T cell changes during pregnancy in multiple sclerosis. Here immunoSEQ multiplex PCR was the method, and the copy in TCRdb shows in-frame clones only, minus some. Here the sample spans 25,000 to 40,000 clones, approximately 90% being singletons. The sequencing here drew on CD8+ T cells from peripheral blood mononuclear cells, taken in the second trimester of pregnancy. The receptors derive from a female donor with multiple sclerosis, enrolled in a pregnancy study.

This chain uses TRBV28 with TRBJ2-5; 9 bases are shared with TRBD2. The CDR3 is 17 residues long. The germline gives CDR1 MDHEN, CDR2 SYDVKM. The V gene end was trimmed by 5 bases and the J gene end by 2 bases; junction bases not matched to a gene: 12. The CDR3, as DNA: TGTGCCAGCAGTGCTCTGGATAGCGGGAGATTTCAAGAGACCCAGTACTTC. It codes for CASSALDSGRFQETQYF. The full variable domain, its missing parts supplied by reference TRBV28 and TRBJ2-5, is DVKVTQSSRYLVKRTGEKVFLECVQDMDHENMFWYRQDPGLGLRLIYFSYDVKMKEKGDIPEGYSVSREKKERFSLILESASTNQTSMYLCASSALDSGRFQETQYFGPGTRLLVL.

The chain couples TRBV9 to TRBJ1-4; a possible D gene is TRBD1 (5 bases). This CDR3 contains 16 residues. V shed 0 bases and J shed 3 bases, with 12 bases lying between them. From germline, CDR1 is SGDLS and CDR2 YYNGEE. The CDR3 here is CASSVARGGANEKLFF. In DNA form, the CDR3 reads TGTGCCAGCAGCGTAGCTCGGGGGGGAGCTAATGAAAAACTGTTTTTT.

This chain uses TRBV11-3 with TRBJ2-1; D possibly corresponds to TRBD2 (6 bases). V dropped 5 bases and J dropped 0 bases, with 14 bases sitting between them. This CDR3 comprises 16 residues. Germline assignment: CDR1 SGHNT and CDR2 YENEEA. Here the CDR3 reads CASSARRAVSYNEQFF. CDR3 DNA sequence: TGTGCCAGCAGCGCCCGGAGGGCAGTCTCCTACAATGAGCAGTTCTTC.

This clone has a single count. The J gene is TRBJ2-7, the V gene TRBV5-1, with D possibly TRBD2 on 6 matching bases. Trimming took 4 bases from V and 8 from J, leaving 25 bases between them. Germline V gene lookup returns CDR1 SGHRS and CDR2 YFSETQ. CDR3 length equals 16 residues. The CDR3 loop reads CASSPGGMDYYEKQYF. CDR3 in DNA: TGCGCCAGCAGCCCCGGTGGGATGGACTATTACGAGAAGCAGTACTTC.

On this clone: Other DNA sequences within the sample encode an identical CDR3. The chain recombines TRBV7-2 with TRBJ2-7; 7 bases align to TRBD2. Germline V gene data show CDR1 as SGHTA and CDR2 as FQGNSA. V lost 0 bases, J lost 4 bases, and 3 bases stayed unmatched. The CDR3 has 14 amino acids. DNA of the CDR3: TGTGCCAGCAGCTTAGCGGGGGGGTCTTACGAGCAGTACTTC. The encoded protein is CASSLAGGSYEQYF. The full variable domain, completed using reference TRBV7-2 and TRBJ2-7, is GAGVSQSPSNKVTEKGKDVELRCDPISGHTALYWYRQSLGQGLEFLIYFQGNSAPDKSGLPSDRFSAERTGGSVSTLTIQRTQQEDSAVYLCASSLAGGSYEQYFGPGTRLTVT.

The chain combines TRBV14 with TRBJ2-7; D is undetermined. The germline V gene encodes CDR1 SGHDN and CDR2 FVKESK. This CDR3 has 15 amino acids. The ends were cut back, 1 base at V and 0 bases at J, with 10 bases in the middle. The CDR3 here is CASSQGHLSSYEQYF. As DNA, the CDR3 is TGTGCCAGCAGCCAAGGACACTTGAGCTCCTACGAGCAGTACTTC.

This clone was seen once. This sequence joins TRBV14 and TRBJ2-7; tentatively, D is TRBD1 (6 bases). Per germline, CDR1 SGHDN and CDR2 FVKESK. This CDR3 spans 13 amino acids. Trimming removed 3 bases at V and 6 bases at J, with 12 bases between. The CDR3 DNA sequence: TGTGCCAGCAGCCATTTTGCAGGGGCCGAGCAGTACTTC. Translating gives CASSHFAGAEQYF.

This clone has a handful of counts. At one end the junction does not follow the germline gene, possibly because of a read error. The rearrangement joins TRBV15 to TRBJ2-6, with D uncertain. The CDR3 extends over 19 amino acids. Germline V gene data show CDR1 as LNHNV and CDR2 as YYDKDF (reference sequence). DNA of the CDR3: TGTGCCACCAGCCGAGAGCTAGGAGTCGTTATCTCTGGGGCCAACGTCCTGACTTTC. It yields the protein CATSRELGVVISGANVLTF. Full variable domain (remainder filled in from reference TRBV15 and TRBJ2-6): DAMVIQNPRYQVTQFGKPVTLSCSQTLNHNVMYWYQQKSSQAPKLLFHYYDKDFNNEADTPDNFQSRRPNTSFCFLDIRSPGLGDTAMYLCATSRELGVVISGANVLTFGAGSRLTVL.

The chain joins TRBV11-2 to TRBJ1-4; TRBD1 might be the D (5 bases). Germline V gene lookup returns CDR1 SGHAT and CDR2 FQNNGV. V was shortened by 1 base and J by 5 bases, with 17 bases between the two germline ends. The length of the CDR3 is 17 residues. Written as DNA, the CDR3 is TGTGCCAGCAGCTTAGCTCTAATCCAGGGCTCCAATGAAAAACTGTTTTTT. Translation: CASSLALIQGSNEKLFF.

This clone was observed once. J is TRBJ2-7 and V is TRBV4-3; a possible D gene is TRBD2 (7 bases). Between the trimmed V and J ends, which lost 1 base and 7 bases, there was a span of 17 bases. This CDR3 spans 15 amino acids. CDR1 and CDR2 (germline): LGHNA, YSLEER. The CDR3 nucleotides read TGCGCCAGCAGCCAAGGGACAGCCCCAGCGGGAGAGCAGTACTTC. Encoded protein: CASSQGTAPAGEQYF.

J is TRBJ2-1 and V is TRBV6-5; D possibly corresponds to TRBD1 (6 bases). Germline-derived CDR1 and CDR2 are MNHEY and SVGAGI. V gave up 0 bases and J gave up 8 bases, with 11 bases separating them. The CDR3 contains 14 residues. The CDR3 loop is CASSYSRGYDEQFF. The CDR3 nucleotides read TGTGCCAGCAGTTACTCCAGGGGATATGATGAGCAGTTCTTC.

The rearrangement uses TRBV6-4 and TRBJ2-2; no reliable D call. Germline V gives CDR1 MRHNA, CDR2 SNTAGT. V dropped 3 bases and J dropped 0 bases, with 5 bases sitting between them. There are 14 residues in the CDR3. CDR3 amino acids: CASSESANTGELFF. In DNA form, the CDR3 reads TGTGCCAGCAGTGAAAGCGCGAACACCGGGGAGCTGTTTTTT.

The J gene is TRBJ2-3, the V gene TRBV5-1; TRBD2 agrees at 14 bases. V shed 4 bases and J 5 bases; nucleotides not matched to a gene: 12. Germline-derived CDR1 and CDR2 are SGHRS and YFSETQ. The CDR3 runs 18 residues. For the CDR3, the DNA is TGCGCCAGCAGCAAGGATTTTGGGGGACTAGCGGGAGTAGATACGCAGTATTTT. It specifies CASSKDFGGLAGVDTQYF. The complete variable domain, with remaining parts taken from reference TRBV5-1 and TRBJ2-3, reads KAGVTQTPRYLIKTRGQQVTLSCSPISGHRSVSWYQQTPGQGLQFLFEYFSETQRNKGNFPGRFSGRQFSNSRSEMNVSTLELGDSALYLCASSKDFGGLAGVDTQYFGPGTRLTVL.